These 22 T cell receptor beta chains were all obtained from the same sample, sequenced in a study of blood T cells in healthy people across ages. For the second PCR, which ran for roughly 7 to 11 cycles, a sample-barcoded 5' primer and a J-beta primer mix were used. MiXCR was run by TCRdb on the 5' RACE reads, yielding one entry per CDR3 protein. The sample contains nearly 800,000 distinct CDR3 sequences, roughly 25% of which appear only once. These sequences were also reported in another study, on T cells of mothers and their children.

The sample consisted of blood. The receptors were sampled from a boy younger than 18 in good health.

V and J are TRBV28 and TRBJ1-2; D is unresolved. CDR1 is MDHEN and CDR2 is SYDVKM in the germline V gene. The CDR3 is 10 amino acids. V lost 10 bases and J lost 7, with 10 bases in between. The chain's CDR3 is CATIHRGYTF. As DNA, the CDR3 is TGTGCCACCATACATCGTGGCTACACCTTC.

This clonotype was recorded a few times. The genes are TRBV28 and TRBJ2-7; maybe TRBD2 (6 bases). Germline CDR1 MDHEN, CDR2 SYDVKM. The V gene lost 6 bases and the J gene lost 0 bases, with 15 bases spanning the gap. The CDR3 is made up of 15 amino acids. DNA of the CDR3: TGTGCCAGCAGACCCTATAGCGGAAGCTCCTACGAGCAGTACTTC. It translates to CASRPYSGSSYEQYF.

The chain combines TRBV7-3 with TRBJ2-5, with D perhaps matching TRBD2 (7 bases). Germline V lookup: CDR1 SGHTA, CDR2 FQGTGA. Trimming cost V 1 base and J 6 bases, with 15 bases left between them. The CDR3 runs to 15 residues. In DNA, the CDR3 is TGTGCCAGCAGCTTAAGCGGGGGCAAAGAAAAGACCCAGTACTTC. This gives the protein CASSLSGGKEKTQYF.

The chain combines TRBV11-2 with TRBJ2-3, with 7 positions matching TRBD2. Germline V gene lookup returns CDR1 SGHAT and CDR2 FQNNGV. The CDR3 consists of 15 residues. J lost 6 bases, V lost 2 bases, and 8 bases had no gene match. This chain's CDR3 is CASSLFREVGDTQYF. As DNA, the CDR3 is TGTGCCAGCAGCTTATTCCGGGAGGTTGGGGATACGCAGTATTTT.

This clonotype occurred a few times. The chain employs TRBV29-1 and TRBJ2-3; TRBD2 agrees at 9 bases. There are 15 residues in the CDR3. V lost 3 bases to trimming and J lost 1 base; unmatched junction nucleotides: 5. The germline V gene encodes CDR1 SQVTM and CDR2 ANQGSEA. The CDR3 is CSVDALAGRTDTQYF. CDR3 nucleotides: TGCAGCGTTGATGCTCTAGCGGGGCGCACAGATACGCAGTATTTT.

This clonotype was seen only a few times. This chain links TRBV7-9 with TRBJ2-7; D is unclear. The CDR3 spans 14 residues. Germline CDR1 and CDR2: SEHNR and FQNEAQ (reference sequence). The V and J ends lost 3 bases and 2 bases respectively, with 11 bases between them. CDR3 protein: CASSFVVSAYEQYF. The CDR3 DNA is TGTGCCAGCAGCTTCGTTGTTTCGGCCTACGAGCAGTACTTC.

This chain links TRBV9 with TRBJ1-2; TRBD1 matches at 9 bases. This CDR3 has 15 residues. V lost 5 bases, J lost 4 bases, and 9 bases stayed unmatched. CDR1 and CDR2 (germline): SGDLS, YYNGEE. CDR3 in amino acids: CASREGTGQFYGYTF. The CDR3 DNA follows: TGTGCCAGCAGGGAAGGGACAGGGCAATTCTATGGCTACACCTTC.

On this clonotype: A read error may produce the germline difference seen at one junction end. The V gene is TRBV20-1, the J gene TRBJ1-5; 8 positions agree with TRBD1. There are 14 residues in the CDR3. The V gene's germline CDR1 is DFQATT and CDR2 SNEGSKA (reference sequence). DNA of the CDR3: TGCAGTGCTGGAACCGGACAGGGAGGTCAGCCCCAGCCTTTT. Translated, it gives CSAGTGQGGQPQPF.

DNA of the CDR3: TGTGCCAGTATATCAGGGGGTAGGGCTGAAGCTTTCTTT. This encodes CASISGGRAEAFF. This chain uses TRBV19 with TRBJ1-1; TRBD1 matches at 7 bases. V dropped 7 bases and J dropped 6; count of bases not matched to a gene: 8. CDR3 length: 13 amino acids. Germline values: CDR1 LNHDA, CDR2 SQIVND (reference sequence).

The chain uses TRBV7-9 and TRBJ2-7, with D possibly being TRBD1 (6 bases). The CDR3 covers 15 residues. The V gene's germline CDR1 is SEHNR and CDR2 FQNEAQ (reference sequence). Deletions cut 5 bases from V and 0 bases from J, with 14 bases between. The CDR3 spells CASSDRQALSYEQYF. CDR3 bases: TGTGCCAGCAGCGATCGACAGGCCCTCTCCTACGAGCAGTACTTC.

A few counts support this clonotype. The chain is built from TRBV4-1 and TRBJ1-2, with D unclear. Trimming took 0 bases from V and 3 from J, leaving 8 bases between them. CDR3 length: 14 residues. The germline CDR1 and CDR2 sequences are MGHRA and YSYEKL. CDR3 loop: CASSQDGQDYGYTF. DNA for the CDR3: TGCGCCAGCAGCCAAGATGGCCAGGACTATGGCTACACCTTC.

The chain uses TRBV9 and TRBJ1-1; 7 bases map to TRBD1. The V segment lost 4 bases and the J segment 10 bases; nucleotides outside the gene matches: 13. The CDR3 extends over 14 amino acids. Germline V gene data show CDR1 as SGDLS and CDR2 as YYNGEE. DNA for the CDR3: TGTGCCAGCAGCTCTAGCGAGGGGGCTGGAGGAGCTTTCTTT. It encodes CASSSSEGAGGAFF.

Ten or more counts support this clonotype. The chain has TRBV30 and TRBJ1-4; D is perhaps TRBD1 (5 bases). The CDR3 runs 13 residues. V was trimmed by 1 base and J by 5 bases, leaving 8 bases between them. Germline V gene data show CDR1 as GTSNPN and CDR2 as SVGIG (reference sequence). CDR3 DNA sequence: TGTGCCTGGAGTGCGACAGAGAATGAAAAACTGTTTTTT. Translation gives CAWSATENEKLFF.

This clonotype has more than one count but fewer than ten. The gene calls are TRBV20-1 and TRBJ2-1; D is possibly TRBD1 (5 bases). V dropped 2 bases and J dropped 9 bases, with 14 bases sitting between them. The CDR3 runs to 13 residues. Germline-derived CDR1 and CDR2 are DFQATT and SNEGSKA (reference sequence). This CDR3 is CSARSAQGFEQFF. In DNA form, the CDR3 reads TGCAGTGCTAGATCGGCTCAGGGTTTTGAGCAGTTCTTC.

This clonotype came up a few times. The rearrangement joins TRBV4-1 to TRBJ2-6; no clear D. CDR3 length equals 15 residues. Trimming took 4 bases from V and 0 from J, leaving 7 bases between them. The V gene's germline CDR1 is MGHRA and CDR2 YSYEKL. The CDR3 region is CASSRGFSGANVLTF. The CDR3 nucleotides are TGCGCCAGCAGCCGAGGATTCTCTGGGGCCAACGTCCTGACTTTC.

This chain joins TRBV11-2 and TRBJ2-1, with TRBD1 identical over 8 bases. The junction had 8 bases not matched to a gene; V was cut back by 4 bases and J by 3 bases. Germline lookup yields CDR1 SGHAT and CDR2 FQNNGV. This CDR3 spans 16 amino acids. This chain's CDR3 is CASSSLQGADYNEQFF. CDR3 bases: TGTGCCAGCAGCTCCCTGCAGGGGGCGGACTACAATGAGCAGTTCTTC. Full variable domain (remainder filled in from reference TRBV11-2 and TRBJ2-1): EAGVAQSPRYKIIEKRQSVAFWCNPISGHATLYWYQQILGQGPKLLIQFQNNGVVDDSQLPKDRFSAERLKGVDSTLKIQPAKLEDSAVYLCASSSLQGADYNEQFFGPGTRLTVL.

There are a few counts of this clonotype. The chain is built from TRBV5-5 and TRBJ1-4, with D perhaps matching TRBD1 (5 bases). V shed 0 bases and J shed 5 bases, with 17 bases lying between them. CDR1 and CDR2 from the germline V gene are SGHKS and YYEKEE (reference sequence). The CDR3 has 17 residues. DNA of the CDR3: TGTGCCAGCAGCTTGGATTCTTTGGGACGGCGAAATGAAAAACTGTTTTTT. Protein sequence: CASSLDSLGRRNEKLFF. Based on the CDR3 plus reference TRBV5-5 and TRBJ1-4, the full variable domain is DAGVTQSPTHLIKTRGQQVTLRCSPISGHKSVSWYQQVLGQGPQFIFQYYEKEERGRGNFPDRFSARQFPNYSSELNVNALLLGDSALYLCASSLDSLGRRNEKLFFGSGTQLSVL.

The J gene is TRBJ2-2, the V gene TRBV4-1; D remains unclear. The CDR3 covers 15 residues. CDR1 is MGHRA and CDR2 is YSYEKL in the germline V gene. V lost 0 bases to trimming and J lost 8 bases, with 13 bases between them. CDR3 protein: CASSQDLARMGELFF. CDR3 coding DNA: TGCGCCAGCAGCCAAGATCTTGCCAGAATGGGGGAGCTGTTTTTT.

CDR3 region: CSAGQGGYNEQFF. CDR3 nucleotide sequence: TGCAGCGCGGGACAGGGCGGTTACAATGAGCAGTTCTTC. This chain uses TRBV29-1 with TRBJ2-1; 9 bases line up with TRBD1. There are 13 residues in the CDR3. The J segment lost 4 bases and the V segment lost 7 bases, leaving 5 bases of the junction unmatched. In germline, CDR1 is SQVTM, CDR2 ANQGSEA.

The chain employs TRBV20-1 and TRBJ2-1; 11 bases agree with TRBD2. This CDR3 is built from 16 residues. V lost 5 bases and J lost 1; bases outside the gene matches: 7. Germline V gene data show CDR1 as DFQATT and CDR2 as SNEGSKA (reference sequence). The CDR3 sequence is CSAYLLAGGSYNEQFF. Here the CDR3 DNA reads TGCAGTGCTTACCTTCTAGCGGGAGGATCCTACAATGAGCAGTTCTTC.

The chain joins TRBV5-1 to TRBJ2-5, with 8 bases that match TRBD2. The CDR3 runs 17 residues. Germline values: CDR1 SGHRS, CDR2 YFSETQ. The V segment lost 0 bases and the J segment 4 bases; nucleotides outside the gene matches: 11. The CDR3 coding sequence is TGCGCCAGCAGCTTGGTGGTAGCGGGGAGACGTAGAGAGACCCAGTACTTC. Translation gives CASSLVVAGRRRETQYF.

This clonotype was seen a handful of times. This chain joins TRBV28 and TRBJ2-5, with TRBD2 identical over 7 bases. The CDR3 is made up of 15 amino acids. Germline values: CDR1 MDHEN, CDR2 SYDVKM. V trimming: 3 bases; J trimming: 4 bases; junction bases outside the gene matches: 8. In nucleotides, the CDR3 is TGTGCCAGCAGTTTCGTGGGAGGGAGGGTAGAGACCCAGTACTTC. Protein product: CASSFVGGRVETQYF.